Presented here are 8 T cell receptor beta chains from one specimen sequenced in a study of cytomegalovirus exposure and HLA in healthy donors. Vbeta (60) and Jbeta (13) primers were used in the PCR. The data were produced by immunoSEQ multiplex PCR, yet TCRdb's version contains in-frame clones alone and is incomplete. There are about 140,000 clones in the sample, with 2.2% held by the top ten. Sequenced: PBMCs. The receptors derive from a young woman in good health and CMV-seronegative.

This chain's CDR3 is CASSLDRGDYNEQFF. The CDR3 region has the DNA TGTGCCAGCAGTTTGGACAGGGGAGACTACAATGAGCAGTTCTTC. The gene calls are TRBV7-3 and TRBJ2-1; 9 bases agree with TRBD1. The CDR3 sequence is 15 residues long. The V segment lost 6 bases and the J segment 3 bases; nucleotides outside the gene matches: 6. CDR1 and CDR2 (germline): SGHTA, FQGTGA.

The rearrangement joins TRBV7-6 to TRBJ2-3, with TRBD2 matching 7 bases. The CDR3 has 15 residues. The trim removed 2 bases at V and 3 bases at J, leaving 5 bases unmatched. In germline, CDR1 is SGHVS, CDR2 FNYEAQ. The CDR3 DNA follows: TGTGCCAGCAGCTTAAGGGAACTAGCGACAGATACGCAGTATTTT. Encoded protein: CASSLRELATDTQYF. Drawing the rest from reference TRBV7-6 and TRBJ2-3, the complete variable domain is GAGVSQSPRYKVTKRGQDVALRCDPISGHVSLYWYRQALGQGPEFLTYFNYEAQQDKSGLPNDRFSAERPEGSISTLTIQRTEQRDSAMYRCASSLRELATDTQYFGPGTRLTVL.

V usage is TRBV27 and J usage is TRBJ1-5; 7 positions agree with TRBD1. The germline V gene encodes CDR1 MNHEY and CDR2 SMNVEV (reference sequence). CDR3 length: 13 residues. V lost 6 bases and J lost 4; bases outside the gene matches: 3. DNA of the CDR3: TGTGCCAGCAGAAGACAGGGAAATCAGCCCCAGCATTTT. This translates into CASRRQGNQPQHF.

The chain has TRBV7-2 and TRBJ2-1; TRBD1 matches at 8 bases. In germline, CDR1 is SGHTA, CDR2 FQGNSA. The CDR3 is 14 residues long. J lost 7 bases, V lost 5 bases, and 7 bases had no gene match. CDR3 protein: CASSPTGDANEQFF. CDR3 nucleotides: TGTGCCAGCAGCCCGACAGGGGACGCGAATGAGCAGTTCTTC.

V is TRBV2 and J is TRBJ2-5, with TRBD2 matching 12 bases. With the DNA end fitting TRBJ2-7 better, the J assignment may be wrong. The germline gives CDR1 SNHLY, CDR2 FYNNEI. This CDR3 has 13 residues. This CDR3 is CAVRLAGVYEQYF. The CDR3 DNA reads as TGTGCCGTCCGACTAGCGGGAGTGTACGAGCAGTACTTC.

The chain joins TRBV5-1 to TRBJ2-3; 8 nucleotides line up with TRBD1. Per the germline V gene, CDR1 is SGHRS and CDR2 is YFSETQ. This CDR3 has 15 residues. J gave up 0 bases and V 2 bases, and 2 bases lay outside the gene matches. CDR3 in amino acids: CASSLRTGSTDTQYF. For the CDR3, the DNA is TGCGCCAGCAGCTTACGGACAGGGAGCACAGATACGCAGTATTTT.

The chain links TRBV5-1 to TRBJ2-1; TRBD2 agrees at 14 bases. V trimming: 4 bases; J trimming: 9 bases; junction bases outside the gene matches: 6. This CDR3 region has 15 residues. Germline CDR1 SGHRS, CDR2 YFSETQ. For the CDR3, the DNA is TGCGCCAGCAGCCTGGTGGGACTAGCGGGAGTTGAGCAGTTCTTC. Translated: CASSLVGLAGVEQFF.

V gene TRBV10-3 combines with J gene TRBJ1-2; 7 bases match TRBD1. CDR1 and CDR2 from the germline V gene are ENHRY and SYGVKD. The CDR3 sequence is 13 residues long. The ends lost 4 bases at V and 3 bases at J; junction bases unmatched: 2. CDR3 in amino acids: CAISGDSYYGYTF. The CDR3 coding sequence is TGTGCCATCAGTGGGGACAGCTACTATGGCTACACCTTC.